This T cell receptor beta chain was sequenced during a study of blood T cell repertoires in COVID-19. Across the study: The study drew acute and convalescent COVID-19 samples from the United States, Italy and Spain.

Germline-derived CDR1 and CDR2 are MNHEY and SVGAGI. Trimming took off 5 bases at V and 0 bases at J, with 13 bases between the two ends. The CDR3 is 15 residues long. Recruits, aged roughly 18 to 90 years, lived in 24 US areas. Participants' reported clinical history set cohort assignment. Donors in Cohort 3 who had recovered were those with two negative PCRs, healthcare professional clearance, or resolution of their symptoms. Profiled with immunoSEQ multiplex PCR; TCRdb holds only in-frame clones, not every one. The profile covers about 380,000 clones, with more than 75% appearing a single time and 0.9% to 1.5% taken by the ten largest.

This TCR was sampled from a young woman who had recovered from COVID-19. V gene TRBV6-5 combines with J gene TRBJ1-2; possible D gene TRBD1, 6 bases. Sequencing input: PBMCs or T cells enriched from blood (not recorded which). As DNA, the CDR3 is TGTGCCAGCAGTCCCCGACAGGTCACTAACTATGGCTACACCTTC. Translation: CASSPRQVTNYGYTF.